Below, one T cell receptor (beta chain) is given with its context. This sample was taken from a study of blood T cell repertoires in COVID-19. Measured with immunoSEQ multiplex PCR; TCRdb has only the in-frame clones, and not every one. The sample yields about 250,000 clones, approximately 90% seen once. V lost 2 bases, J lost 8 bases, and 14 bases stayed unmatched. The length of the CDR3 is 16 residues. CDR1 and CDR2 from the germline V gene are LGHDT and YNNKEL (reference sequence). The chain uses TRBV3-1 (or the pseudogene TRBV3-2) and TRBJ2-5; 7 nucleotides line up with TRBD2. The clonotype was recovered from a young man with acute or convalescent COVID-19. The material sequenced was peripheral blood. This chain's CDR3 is CASSQWGLAARRTQYF. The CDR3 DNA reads TGTGCCAGCAGCCAATGGGGTCTAGCGGCGAGACGAACCCAGTACTTC.